One sample yielded the 15 T cell receptor beta chains listed below, sequenced in a study of T cells after posttransplantation cyclophosphamide. A marrow graft followed busulfan-fludarabine conditioning, with cyclophosphamide on days +3 and +4. Generated by immunoSEQ multiplex PCR, the TCRdb table keeps only in-frame clones and is missing some. In total the sample includes around 8,000 clones, none of them seen once. The source was PBMCs, collected after allogeneic stem cell transplant with posttransplant cyclophosphamide. The receptors originated from a female patient aged 45 to 65 who received an allogeneic stem cell transplant from a related donor, was CMV-positive, and had no GVHD. Among the T cells, some may be from the graft donor.

This clone was seen ten or more times. The V gene is TRBV5-4, the J gene TRBJ2-7; D gene uncertain. The V end was cut by 1 base, the J end by 1 base, with 6 bases between. Germline V CDR1 and CDR2: SGHNT, YYREEE (reference sequence). The CDR3 sequence is 13 residues long. As DNA, the CDR3 is TGTGCCAGCAGCTTGCCGGTGTCCTACGAGCAGTACTTC. As protein: CASSLPVSYEQYF.

Ten or more counts support this clone. J is TRBJ2-2 and V is TRBV6-5, with D unclear. CDR1 and CDR2 (germline): MNHEY, SVGAGI. V was trimmed by 6 bases and J by 7 bases, leaving 12 bases between them. This CDR3 contains 13 residues. The CDR3 DNA follows: TGTGCCAGCAGCCTTCTAGGAATCGGGGAGCTGTTTTTT. Amino acid sequence: CASSLLGIGELFF.

This clone was seen repeatedly, ten times or more. The V gene is TRBV5-1, the J gene TRBJ1-2; 9 nucleotides align to TRBD1. V trimming: 1 base; J trimming: 8 bases; junction bases outside the gene matches: 6. The germline V gene encodes CDR1 SGHRS and CDR2 YFSETQ. This CDR3 contains 14 residues. CDR3 bases: TGCGCCAGCAGCTTGCAACAGGGGGCATCGGGCTACACCTTC. The encoded protein is CASSLQQGASGYTF.

This clone came up many times. The gene calls are TRBV7-7 and TRBJ2-2; 7 bases are shared with TRBD1. Germline lookup yields CDR1 SSHAT and CDR2 FNYEAQ (reference sequence). The CDR3 has 14 amino acids. With 5 bases clipped from V and 6 bases from J, the junction kept 6 bases outside the gene matches. CDR3 bases: TGTGCCAGCAGCGTAACAGGGGAAGCCGGGGAGCTGTTTTTT. Encoded protein: CASSVTGEAGELFF. Filled out from reference TRBV7-7 and TRBJ2-2, the complete variable domain reads GAGVSQSPRYKVTKRGQDVTLRCDPISSHATLYWYQQALGQGPEFLTYFNYEAQPDKSGLPSDRFSAERPEGSISTLTIQRTEQRDSAMYRCASSVTGEAGELFFGEGSRLTVL.

This clone appeared many times. The chain has TRBV30 and TRBJ1-1; D may be TRBD1 (5 bases). This CDR3 contains 14 residues. Germline V gene sequence: CDR1 GTSNPN, CDR2 SVGIG (reference sequence). V was pared by 3 bases and J by 5 bases, with 16 bases between. The CDR3 DNA reads as TGTGCCTGGAGGCCAGGGTTCTACTTGACTGAAGCTTTCTTT. This sequence encodes CAWRPGFYLTEAFF.

This clone was seen ten or more times. The rearrangement links TRBV28 to TRBJ1-3; D remains ambiguous. The V gene's germline CDR1 is MDHEN and CDR2 SYDVKM. V was pared by 7 bases and J by 4 bases, with 20 bases between. This CDR3 has 16 residues. The CDR3 DNA reads TGTGCCAGCACCCTCCCTTCCGGGCGGGGAGGAAACACCATATATTTT. Encoded protein: CASTLPSGRGGNTIYF. The complete variable domain, with remaining parts taken from reference TRBV28 and TRBJ1-3, reads DVKVTQSSRYLVKRTGEKVFLECVQDMDHENMFWYRQDPGLGLRLIYFSYDVKMKEKGDIPEGYSVSREKKERFSLILESASTNQTSMYLCASTLPSGRGGNTIYFGEGSWLTVV.

The table lists this clone with a few counts. The chain is built from TRBV18 and TRBJ1-6; D is unclear. In germline, CDR1 is KGHSH, CDR2 LQKENI. This CDR3 is 14 amino acids long. Trimming stripped 3 bases from V and 5 bases from J, with 8 bases between. CDR3 loop: CASSPYFDNSPLHF. The CDR3 coding sequence is TGTGCCAGCTCACCGTATTTCGATAATTCACCCCTCCACTTT.

This clone was observed at least ten times. V and J are TRBV9 and TRBJ2-3; TRBD2 aligns across 11 bases. This CDR3 spans 17 amino acids. The V gene end was trimmed by 1 base and the J gene end by 1 base; junction bases not matched to a gene: 5. Germline V CDR1 and CDR2: SGDLS, YYNGEE. In nucleotides, the CDR3 is TGTGCCAGCAGCGTACTTAGCGGGAGGGCCGGCACAGATACGCAGTATTTT. Residues: CASSVLSGRAGTDTQYF. Looking up the rest from reference TRBV9 and TRBJ2-3 gives the full variable domain: DSGVTQTPKHLITATGQRVTLRCSPRSGDLSVYWYQQSLDQGLQFLIQYYNGEERAKGNILERFSAQQFPDLHSELNLSSLELGDSALYFCASSVLSGRAGTDTQYFGPGTRLTVL.

This clone was found many times. Other nucleotide sequences in the sample specify the same CDR3. The chain has TRBV5-4 and TRBJ2-5; 8 bases agree with TRBD1. The CDR3 spans 15 residues. The trim removed 0 bases at V and 0 bases at J, leaving 1 base unmatched. Germline V gives CDR1 SGHNT, CDR2 YYREEE (reference sequence). As DNA, the CDR3 is TGTGCCAGCAGCTTGGGACAGGGGTACCAAGAGACCCAGTACTTC. Translation: CASSLGQGYQETQYF. Using reference TRBV5-4 and TRBJ2-5 for the parts outside the CDR3, the full variable domain is ETGVTQSPTHLIKTRGQQVTLRCSSQSGHNTVSWYQQALGQGPQFIFQYYREEENGRGNFPPRFSGLQFPNYSSELNVNALELDDSALYLCASSLGQGYQETQYFGPGTRLLVL.

This clone occurred many times. The J gene is TRBJ2-1, the V gene TRBV7-7; D uncertain. V lost 1 base and J 7 bases, leaving 17 bases between the germline ends. This CDR3 has 16 amino acids. In germline, CDR1 is SSHAT, CDR2 FNYEAQ (reference sequence). Here the CDR3 DNA reads TGTGCCAGCAGCTTAGGGGTGGGTCGGATGCGGAATGAGCAGTTCTTC. It translates to CASSLGVGRMRNEQFF. Full variable domain (remainder filled in from reference TRBV7-7 and TRBJ2-1): GAGVSQSPRYKVTKRGQDVTLRCDPISSHATLYWYQQALGQGPEFLTYFNYEAQPDKSGLPSDRFSAERPEGSISTLTIQRTEQRDSAMYRCASSLGVGRMRNEQFFGPGTRLTVL.

This clone has a count of ten or more. The same CDR3 arises from other DNA sequences in this sample as well. The chain couples TRBV24-1 to TRBJ1-5; D is undetermined. The V end lost 7 bases, the J end lost 0 bases, and 9 bases lay between the germline ends. CDR1 and CDR2 from the germline V gene are KGHDR and SFDVKD. This CDR3 comprises 14 residues. The CDR3 loop is CATSEVTSNQPQHF. For the CDR3, the DNA is TGTGCCACCAGCGAGGTAACTAGCAATCAGCCCCAGCATTTT.

This clone was observed at least ten times. The chain uses TRBV7-9 and TRBJ2-7; 7 positions match TRBD2. With V trimmed by 3 bases and J by 6 bases, 5 bases remained unmatched. The germline V gene has CDR1 SEHNR and CDR2 FQNEAQ (reference sequence). The CDR3 spans 13 residues. In DNA, the CDR3 is TGTGCCAGCAGCTTTGGCGGGAGCCGCGAGCAGTACTTC. It yields the protein CASSFGGSREQYF. The variable domain in full, with the rest retrieved from reference TRBV7-9 and TRBJ2-7, is DTGVSQNPRHKITKRGQNVTFRCDPISEHNRLYWYRQTLGQGPEFLTYFQNEAQLEKSRLLSDRFSAERPKGSFSTLEIQRTEQGDSAMYLCASSFGGSREQYFGPGTRLTVT.

This clone was found many times. The chain employs TRBV7-2 and TRBJ1-5, with TRBD1 as a possible D gene (5 bases). The germline V gene has CDR1 SGHTA and CDR2 FQGNSA. The length of the CDR3 is 15 residues. Trimming removed 0 bases at V and 4 bases at J, with 10 bases between. CDR3 amino acids: CASSLAGALNQPQHF. CDR3 nucleotides: TGTGCCAGCAGCTTAGCAGGGGCTCTTAATCAGCCCCAGCATTTT.

By share, this clone ranks as medium-sized (0.01 to 0.1%). The chain couples TRBV7-3 to TRBJ1-1, with D perhaps TRBD1 (5 bases). Germline CDR1 SGHTA, CDR2 FQGTGA. Trimming cost V 5 bases and J 3 bases, with 13 bases left between them. CDR3 size: 14 residues. CDR3: CASSQMTVYTEAFF. The CDR3 DNA is TGTGCCAGCAGCCAAATGACAGTGTACACTGAAGCTTTCTTT. The variable domain in full, with the rest retrieved from reference TRBV7-3 and TRBJ1-1, is GAGVSQTPSNKVTEKGKYVELRCDPISGHTALYWYRQSLGQGPEFLIYFQGTGAADDSGLPNDRFFAVRPEGSVSTLKIQRTERGDSAVYLCASSQMTVYTEAFFGQGTRLTVV.

This clone was counted a few times. A much larger clone differs from this one at a single base, so this may be a read error. The rearrangement joins TRBV15 to TRBJ2-7; 9 bases fit TRBD2. The CDR3 has 14 amino acids. The germline V gene encodes CDR1 LNHNV and CDR2 YYDKDF (reference sequence). CDR3 in DNA: TGTGCCACCAGCAGTCCAGGGACTAGCTACCAGCAGTACTTC. It encodes CATSSPGTSYQQYF. The complete variable domain, with remaining parts taken from reference TRBV15 and TRBJ2-7, reads DAMVIQNPRYQVTQFGKPVTLSCSQTLNHNVMYWYQQKSSQAPKLLFHYYDKDFNNEADTPDNFQSRRPNTSFCFLDIRSPGLGDTAMYLCATSSPGTSYQQYFGPGTRLTVT.